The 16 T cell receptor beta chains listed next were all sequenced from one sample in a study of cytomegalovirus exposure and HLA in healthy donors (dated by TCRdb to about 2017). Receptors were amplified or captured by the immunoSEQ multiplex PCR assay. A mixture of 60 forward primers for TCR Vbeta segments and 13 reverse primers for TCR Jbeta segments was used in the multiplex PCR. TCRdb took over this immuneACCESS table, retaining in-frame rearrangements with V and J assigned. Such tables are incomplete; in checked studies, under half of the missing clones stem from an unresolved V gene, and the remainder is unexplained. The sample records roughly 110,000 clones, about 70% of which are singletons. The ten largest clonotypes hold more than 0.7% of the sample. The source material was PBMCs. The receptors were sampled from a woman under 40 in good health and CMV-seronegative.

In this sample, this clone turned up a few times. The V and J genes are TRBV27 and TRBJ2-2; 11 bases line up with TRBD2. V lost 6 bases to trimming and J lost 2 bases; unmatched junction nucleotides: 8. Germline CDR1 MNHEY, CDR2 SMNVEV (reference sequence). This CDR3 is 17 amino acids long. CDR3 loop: CASRETSGAVNTGELFF. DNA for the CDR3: TGTGCCAGCAGGGAGACTAGCGGGGCCGTCAACACCGGGGAGCTGTTTTTT.

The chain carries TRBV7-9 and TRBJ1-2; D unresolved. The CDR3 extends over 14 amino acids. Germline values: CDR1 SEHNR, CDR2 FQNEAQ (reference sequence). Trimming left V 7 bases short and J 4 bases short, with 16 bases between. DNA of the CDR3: TGTGCCAGCATCCTGCTAGGAGGGCGCTATGGCTACACCTTC. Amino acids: CASILLGGRYGYTF.

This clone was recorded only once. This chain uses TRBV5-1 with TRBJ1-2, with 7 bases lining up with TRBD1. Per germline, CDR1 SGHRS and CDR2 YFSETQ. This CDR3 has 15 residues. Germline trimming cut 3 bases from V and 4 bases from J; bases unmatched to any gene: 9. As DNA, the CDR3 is TGCGCCAGCAGCTCGTACCCGGGGACAGCCTATGGCTACACCTTC. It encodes CASSSYPGTAYGYTF. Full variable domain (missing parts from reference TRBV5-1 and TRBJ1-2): KAGVTQTPRYLIKTRGQQVTLSCSPISGHRSVSWYQQTPGQGLQFLFEYFSETQRNKGNFPGRFSGRQFSNSRSEMNVSTLELGDSALYLCASSSYPGTAYGYTFGSGTRLTVV.

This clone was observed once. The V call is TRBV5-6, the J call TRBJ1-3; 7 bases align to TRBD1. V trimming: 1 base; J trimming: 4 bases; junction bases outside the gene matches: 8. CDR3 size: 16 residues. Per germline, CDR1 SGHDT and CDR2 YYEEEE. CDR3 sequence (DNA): TGTGCCAGCAGCTTGTTTACCGAAGGGGGCGGAAACACCATATATTTT. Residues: CASSLFTEGGGNTIYF.

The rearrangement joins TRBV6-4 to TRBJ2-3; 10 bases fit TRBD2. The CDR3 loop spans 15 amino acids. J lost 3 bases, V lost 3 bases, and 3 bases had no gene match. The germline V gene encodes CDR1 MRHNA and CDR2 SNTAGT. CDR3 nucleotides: TGTGCCAGCAGTGAGTCTAGCGGGAGAACAGATACGCAGTATTTT. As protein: CASSESSGRTDTQYF.

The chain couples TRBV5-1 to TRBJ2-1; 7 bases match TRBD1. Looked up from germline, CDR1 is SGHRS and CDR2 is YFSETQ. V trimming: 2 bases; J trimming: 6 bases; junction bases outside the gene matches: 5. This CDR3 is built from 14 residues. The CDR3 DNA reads TGCGCCAGCAGCTTTCCGGGACAGCCCAATGAGCAGTTCTTC. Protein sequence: CASSFPGQPNEQFF.

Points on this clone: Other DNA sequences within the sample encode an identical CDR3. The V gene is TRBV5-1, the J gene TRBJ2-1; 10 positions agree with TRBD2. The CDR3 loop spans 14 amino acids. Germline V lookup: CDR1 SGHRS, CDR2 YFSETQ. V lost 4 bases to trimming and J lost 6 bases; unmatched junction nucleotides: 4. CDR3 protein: CASSPWTSGNEQFF. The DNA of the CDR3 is TGCGCCAGCAGCCCATGGACTAGCGGCAATGAGCAGTTCTTC.

CDR3 bases: TGTGCCAGCTCAAAGGGGGTGAACACTGAAGCTTTCTTT. Protein sequence: CASSKGVNTEAFF. The rearrangement links TRBV18 to TRBJ1-1; maybe TRBD1 (6 bases). Trimming cost V 5 bases and J 0 bases, with 7 bases left between them. The CDR3 runs to 13 residues. Germline CDR1 is KGHSH and CDR2 is LQKENI.

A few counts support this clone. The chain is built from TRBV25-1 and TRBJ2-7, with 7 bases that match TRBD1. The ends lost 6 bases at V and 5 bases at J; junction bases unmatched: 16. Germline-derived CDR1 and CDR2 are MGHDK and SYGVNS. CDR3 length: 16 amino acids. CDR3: CASSRSGTVGANEQYF. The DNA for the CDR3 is TGTGCCAGCAGCCGCTCTGGGACAGTTGGGGCAAACGAGCAGTACTTC.

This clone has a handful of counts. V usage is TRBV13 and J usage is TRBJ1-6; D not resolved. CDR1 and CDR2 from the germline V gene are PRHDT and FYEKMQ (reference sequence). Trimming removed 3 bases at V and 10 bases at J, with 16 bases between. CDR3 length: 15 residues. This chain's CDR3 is CASSFSPLTGSPLHF. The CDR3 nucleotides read TGTGCCAGCAGCTTTTCGCCCCTAACCGGGTCACCCCTCCACTTT.

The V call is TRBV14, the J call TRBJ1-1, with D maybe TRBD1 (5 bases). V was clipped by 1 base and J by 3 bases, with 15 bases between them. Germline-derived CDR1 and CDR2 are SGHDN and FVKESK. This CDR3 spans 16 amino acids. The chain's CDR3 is CASSQGLGGRDTEAFF. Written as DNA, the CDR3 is TGTGCCAGCAGCCAAGGATTGGGGGGTCGCGACACTGAAGCTTTCTTT.

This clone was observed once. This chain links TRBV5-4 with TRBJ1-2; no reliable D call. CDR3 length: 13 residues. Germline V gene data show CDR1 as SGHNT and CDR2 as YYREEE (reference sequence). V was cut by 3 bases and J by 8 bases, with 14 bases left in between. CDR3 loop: CASSSEVLPGYTF. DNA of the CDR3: TGTGCCAGCAGCTCGGAGGTGTTACCGGGCTACACCTTC.

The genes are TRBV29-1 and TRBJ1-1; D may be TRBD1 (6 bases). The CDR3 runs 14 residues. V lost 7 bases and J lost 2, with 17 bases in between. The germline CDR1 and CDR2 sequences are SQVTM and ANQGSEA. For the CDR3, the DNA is TGCAGCGCCCTAAGGGGGGGCGTAAACACTGAAGCTTTCTTT. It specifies CSALRGGVNTEAFF.

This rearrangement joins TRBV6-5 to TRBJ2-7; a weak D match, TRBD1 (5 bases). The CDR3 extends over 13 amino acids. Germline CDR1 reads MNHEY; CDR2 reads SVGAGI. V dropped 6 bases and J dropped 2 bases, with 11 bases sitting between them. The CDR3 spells CASSHTGAYEQYF. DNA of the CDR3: TGTGCCAGCAGCCATACAGGAGCCTACGAGCAGTACTTC.

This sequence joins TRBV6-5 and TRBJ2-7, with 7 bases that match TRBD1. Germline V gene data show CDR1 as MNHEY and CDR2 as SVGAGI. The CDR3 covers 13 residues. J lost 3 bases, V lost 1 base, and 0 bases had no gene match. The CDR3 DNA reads TGTGCCAGCAGTTACTACAGGGGCTACGAGCAGTACTTC. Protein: CASSYYRGYEQYF.

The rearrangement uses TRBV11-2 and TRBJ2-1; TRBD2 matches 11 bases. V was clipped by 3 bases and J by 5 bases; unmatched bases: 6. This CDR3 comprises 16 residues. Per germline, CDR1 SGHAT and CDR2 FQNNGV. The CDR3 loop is CASSLVSGRADNEQFF. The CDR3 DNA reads TGTGCCAGCAGCTTGGTTAGCGGGAGGGCCGACAATGAGCAGTTCTTC.